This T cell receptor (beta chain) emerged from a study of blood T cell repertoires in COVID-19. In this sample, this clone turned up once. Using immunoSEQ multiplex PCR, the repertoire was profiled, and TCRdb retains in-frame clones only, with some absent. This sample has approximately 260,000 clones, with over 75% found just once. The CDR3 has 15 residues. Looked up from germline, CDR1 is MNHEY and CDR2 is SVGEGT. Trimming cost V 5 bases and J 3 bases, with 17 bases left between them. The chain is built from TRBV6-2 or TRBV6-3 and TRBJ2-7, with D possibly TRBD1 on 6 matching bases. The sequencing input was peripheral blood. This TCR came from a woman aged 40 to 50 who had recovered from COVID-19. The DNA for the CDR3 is TGTGCCAGCAGTAAATTCGCCGGGACACTCTACGAGCAGTACTTC. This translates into CASSKFAGTLYEQYF.